This T cell receptor (beta chain) was retrieved from a study of T-cell memory formation after mild COVID-19. Study results and caveats: CM and EM subsets held most contracting CD4+ clones; EMRA held CD8+ ones.

TCRdb re-called the 5' RACE reads through MiXCR, storing one row per CDR3 protein. The sample includes 90,000 to 120,000 distinct CDR3 sequences, about a sixth of them seen just once. Regarding this clonotype: Its antigen is currently unknown.

Germline V gene data show CDR1 as KGHSH and CDR2 as LQKENI. The V and J ends lost 4 bases and 5 bases respectively, with 11 bases between them. This CDR3 has 13 amino acids. The sequence derives from a man younger than 35 who had mild COVID-19 (a few samples of this study predate the infection). Cell type and time point are not known. The chain links TRBV18 to TRBJ2-5; D unresolved. Sequencing was done on a sample of PBMCs or a T cell subset sorted from them (not recorded which). CDR3 protein: CASSRPPHETQYF. The CDR3 DNA sequence: TGTGCCAGCTCACGCCCCCCCCATGAGACCCAGTACTTC. The complete variable domain, with remaining parts taken from reference TRBV18 and TRBJ2-5, reads NAGVMQNPRHLVRRRGQEARLRCSPMKGHSHVYWYRQLPEEGLKFMVYLQKENIIDESGMPKERFSAEFPKEGPSILRIQQVVRGDSAAYFCASSRPPHETQYFGPGTRLLVL.